This T cell receptor (beta chain) came from a study of blood T cell repertoires in COVID-19. Study at large: Acute and convalescent COVID-19 specimens originated in the United States, Italy and Spain. Sample material is recorded as cDNA or gDNA derived from T cells, B-cell-depleted T cells, or PBMCs.

CDR3 length: 15 amino acids. Trimming took 4 bases from V and 7 from J; bases not matched to a gene: 12. Germline values: CDR1 SGHRS, CDR2 YFSETQ. The authors' processing: It was from reference gene primer amplification that nucleated cell counts were estimated. Assay used: immunoSEQ multiplex PCR; TCRdb lists only in-frame clones, some missing. V and J calls and clone size come straight from that table; D and trimming were deduced from the DNA. In the table there are 250,000 or so clones, 60% to 75% of which are singletons. The sequencing sample was made of peripheral blood. The chain links TRBV5-1 to TRBJ1-1; 8 positions match TRBD1. The clonotype was recovered from a woman older than 75 with acute or convalescent COVID-19. The CDR3 reads CASSQGQGASGEAFF. The CDR3 nucleotides are TGCGCCAGCAGCCAGGGGCAGGGGGCCTCTGGTGAAGCTTTCTTT.